This T cell receptor (beta chain) was observed in a study of tumor and adjacent non-tumor tissue in lung cancer. This sample's RNA came from whole unsorted tissue. The library came from three nested PCR rounds adapted from ARM-PCR protocols. TCRdb independently ran MiXCR on the multiplex PCR reads; one entry per CDR3 protein. The profile shows 60,000 to 85,000 distinct CDR3 sequences, around 78% of them singletons. This CDR3 has 12 residues. CDR1 is MNHNY and CDR2 is SVGAGI in the germline V gene (reference sequence). The rearrangement links TRBV6-6 to TRBJ2-7; TRBD1 is a possible D gene (6 bases). Sequencing was carried out using lung tumor tissue. This sequence was found in a man aged 55-75 years with non-small cell lung cancer. CDR3 sequence reads: CAISQGKVGQYF. CDR3 DNA sequence: TGTGCGATTTCACAGGGAAAGGTCGGGCAATACTTC.